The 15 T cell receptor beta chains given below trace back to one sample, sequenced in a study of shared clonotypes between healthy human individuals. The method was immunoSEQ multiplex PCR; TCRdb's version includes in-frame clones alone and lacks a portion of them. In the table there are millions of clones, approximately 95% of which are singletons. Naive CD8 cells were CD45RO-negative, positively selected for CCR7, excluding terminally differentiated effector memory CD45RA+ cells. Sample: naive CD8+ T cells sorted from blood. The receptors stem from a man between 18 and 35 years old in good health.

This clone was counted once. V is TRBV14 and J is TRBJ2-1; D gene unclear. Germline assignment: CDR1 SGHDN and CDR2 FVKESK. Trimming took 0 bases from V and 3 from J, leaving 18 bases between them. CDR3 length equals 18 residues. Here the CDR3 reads CASSQDNVRTASYNEQFF. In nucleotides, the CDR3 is TGTGCCAGCAGCCAAGACAACGTCCGGACGGCTAGCTACAATGAGCAGTTCTTC.

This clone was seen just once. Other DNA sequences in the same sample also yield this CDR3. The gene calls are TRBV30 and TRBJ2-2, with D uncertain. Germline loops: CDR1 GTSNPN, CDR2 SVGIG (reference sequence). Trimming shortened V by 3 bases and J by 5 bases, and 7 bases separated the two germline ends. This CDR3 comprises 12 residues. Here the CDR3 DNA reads TGTGCCTGGAGCTGGGGAACCGGGGAGCTGTTTTTT. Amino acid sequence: CAWSWGTGELFF.

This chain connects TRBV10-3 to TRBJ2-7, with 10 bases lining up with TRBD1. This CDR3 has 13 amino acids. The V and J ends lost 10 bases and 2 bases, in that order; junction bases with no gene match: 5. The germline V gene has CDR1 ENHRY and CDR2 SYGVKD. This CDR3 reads CASGQGGTYEQYF. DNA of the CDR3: TGTGCCAGCGGACAGGGGGGCACCTACGAGCAGTACTTC.

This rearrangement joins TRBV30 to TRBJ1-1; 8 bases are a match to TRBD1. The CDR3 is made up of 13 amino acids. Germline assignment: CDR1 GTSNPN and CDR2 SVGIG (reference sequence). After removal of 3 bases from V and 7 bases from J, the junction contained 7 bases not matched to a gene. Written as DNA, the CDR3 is TGTGCCTGGAGGGACAGGGAAGGATTTGAAGCTTTCTTT. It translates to CAWRDREGFEAFF.

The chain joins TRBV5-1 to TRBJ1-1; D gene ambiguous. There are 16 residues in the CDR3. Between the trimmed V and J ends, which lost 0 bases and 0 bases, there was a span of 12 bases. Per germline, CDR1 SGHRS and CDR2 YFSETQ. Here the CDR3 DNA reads TGCGCCAGCAGCTTGGATGGACCTCACATGAACACTGAAGCTTTCTTT. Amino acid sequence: CASSLDGPHMNTEAFF.

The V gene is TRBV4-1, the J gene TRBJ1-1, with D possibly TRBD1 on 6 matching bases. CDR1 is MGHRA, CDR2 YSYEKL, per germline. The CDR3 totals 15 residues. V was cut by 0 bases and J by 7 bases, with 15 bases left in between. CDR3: CASSQDFTGSGEAFF. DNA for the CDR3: TGCGCCAGCAGCCAAGACTTCACAGGGTCGGGTGAAGCTTTCTTT.

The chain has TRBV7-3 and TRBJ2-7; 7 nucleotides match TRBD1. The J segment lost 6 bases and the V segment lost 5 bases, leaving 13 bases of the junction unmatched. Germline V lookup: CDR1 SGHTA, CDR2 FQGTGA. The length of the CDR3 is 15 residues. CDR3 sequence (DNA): TGTGCCAGCAGCCTCCGGGACAGTCCTTTATCCGAGCAGTACTTC. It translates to CASSLRDSPLSEQYF.

DNA of the CDR3: TGTGCCAGCAGCGCGACAGGGGAGGTAGGCACAGATACGCAGTATTTT. Protein: CASSATGEVGTDTQYF. The rearrangement joins TRBV9 to TRBJ2-3, with 8 positions matching TRBD1. Germline V gives CDR1 SGDLS, CDR2 YYNGEE. With 3 bases clipped from V and 1 base from J, the junction kept 7 bases outside the gene matches. The CDR3 is 16 amino acids.

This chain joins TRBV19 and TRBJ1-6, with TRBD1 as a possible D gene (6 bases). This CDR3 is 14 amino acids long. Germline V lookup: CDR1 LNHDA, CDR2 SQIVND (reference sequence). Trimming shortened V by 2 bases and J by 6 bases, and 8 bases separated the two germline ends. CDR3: CASSIRDTNSPLHF. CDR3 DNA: TGTGCCAGTAGTATACGGGACACTAATTCACCCCTCCACTTT.

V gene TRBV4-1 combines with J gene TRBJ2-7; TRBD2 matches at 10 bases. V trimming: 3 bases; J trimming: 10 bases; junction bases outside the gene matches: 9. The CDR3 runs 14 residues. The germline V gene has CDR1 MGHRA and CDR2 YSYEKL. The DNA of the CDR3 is TGCGCCAGCAGCCAGCGGACTAGCGGTTGGGCCCAGTACTTC. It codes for CASSQRTSGWAQYF.

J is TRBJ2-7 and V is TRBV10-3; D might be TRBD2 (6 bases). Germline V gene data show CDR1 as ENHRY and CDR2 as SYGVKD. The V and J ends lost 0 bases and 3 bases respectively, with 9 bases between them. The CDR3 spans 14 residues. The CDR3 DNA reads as TGTGCCATCAGTGAGTCTTCTAGCGACTACGAGCAGTACTTC. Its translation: CAISESSSDYEQYF.

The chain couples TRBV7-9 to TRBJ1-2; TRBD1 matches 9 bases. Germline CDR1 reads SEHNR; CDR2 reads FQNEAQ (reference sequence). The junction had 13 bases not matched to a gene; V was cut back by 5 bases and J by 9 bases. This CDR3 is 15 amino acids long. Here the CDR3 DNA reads TGTGCCAGCAGCGGCTCCACGGGACAGGGAGCGAGCTACACCTTC. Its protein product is CASSGSTGQGASYTF. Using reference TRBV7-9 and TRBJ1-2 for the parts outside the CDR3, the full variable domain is DTGVSQNPRHKITKRGQNVTFRCDPISEHNRLYWYRQTLGQGPEFLTYFQNEAQLEKSRLLSDRFSAERPKGSFSTLEIQRTEQGDSAMYLCASSGSTGQGASYTFGSGTRLTVV.

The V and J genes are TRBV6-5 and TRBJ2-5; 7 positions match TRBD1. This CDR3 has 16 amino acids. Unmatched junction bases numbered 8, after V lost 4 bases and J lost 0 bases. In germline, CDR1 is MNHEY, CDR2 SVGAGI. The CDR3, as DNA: TGTGCCAGCAGTTCAGGGCAGGGGGTATACCAAGAGACCCAGTACTTC. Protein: CASSSGQGVYQETQYF.

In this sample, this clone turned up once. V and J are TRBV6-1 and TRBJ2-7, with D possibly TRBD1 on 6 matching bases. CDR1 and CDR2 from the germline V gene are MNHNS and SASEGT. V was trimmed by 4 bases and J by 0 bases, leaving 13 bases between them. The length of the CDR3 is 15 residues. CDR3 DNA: TGTGCCAGCAGTGCTTACAGGGACGGCTCCTACGAGCAGTACTTC. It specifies CASSAYRDGSYEQYF.

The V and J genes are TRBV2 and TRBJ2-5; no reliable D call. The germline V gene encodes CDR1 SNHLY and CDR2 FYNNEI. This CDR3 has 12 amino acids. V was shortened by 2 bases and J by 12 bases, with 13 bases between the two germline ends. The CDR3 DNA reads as TGTGCCAGCAGTGAAACCACCGGGCCGGAGTACTTC. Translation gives CASSETTGPEYF.